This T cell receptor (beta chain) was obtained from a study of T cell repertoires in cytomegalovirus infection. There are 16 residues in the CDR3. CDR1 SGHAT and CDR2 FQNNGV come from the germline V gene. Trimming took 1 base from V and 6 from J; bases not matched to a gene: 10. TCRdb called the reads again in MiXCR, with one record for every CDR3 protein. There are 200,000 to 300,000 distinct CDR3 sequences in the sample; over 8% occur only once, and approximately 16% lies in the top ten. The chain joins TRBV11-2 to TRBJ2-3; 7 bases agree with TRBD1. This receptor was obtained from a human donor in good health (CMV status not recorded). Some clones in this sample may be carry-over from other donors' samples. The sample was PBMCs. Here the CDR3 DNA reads TGTGCCAGCAGCTTAGGACCGACAGGGAAATTGGATACGCAGTATTTT. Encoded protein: CASSLGPTGKLDTQYF.